Below, 8 T cell receptor beta chains from the same sample are listed, as sequenced in a study of blood T cell repertoires in COVID-19. Here immunoSEQ multiplex PCR was the method, and the copy in TCRdb shows in-frame clones only, minus some. The data contain 91,000 or so clones, almost 85% of them seen just once; the ten biggest clones take up around 7.3%. The material sequenced was peripheral blood. The receptor source for this set is a man aged 50-60 years with active or convalescent COVID-19.

This rearrangement joins TRBV5-1 to TRBJ1-2, with 8 positions matching TRBD1. The CDR3 loop spans 15 amino acids. CDR1 and CDR2 from the germline V gene are SGHRS and YFSETQ. The V segment lost 4 bases and the J segment 4 bases; nucleotides outside the gene matches: 9. CDR3 sequence: CASSSGQGGSYGYTF. In DNA form, the CDR3 reads TGCGCCAGCAGCAGCGGACAGGGAGGTAGCTATGGCTACACCTTC.

The gene calls are TRBV7-9 and TRBJ2-3; no clear D. The V end was cut by 2 bases, the J end by 6 bases, with 9 bases between. The length of the CDR3 is 13 residues. CDR1 and CDR2 from the germline V gene are SEHNR and FQNEAQ (reference sequence). The DNA for the CDR3 is TGTGCCAGCAGCTTATCCGGAGATGATACGCAGTATTTT. It yields the protein CASSLSGDDTQYF.

The rearrangement uses TRBV10-3 and TRBJ1-2; the D gene is possibly TRBD1 (5 bases). V gave up 2 bases and J gave up 7 bases, with 11 bases separating them. The CDR3 is 13 residues long. The germline V gene encodes CDR1 ENHRY and CDR2 SYGVKD. CDR3 sequence (DNA): TGTGCCATCAGTGAGGGAGGGGTCGTTGGCTACACCTTC. This codes for CAISEGGVVGYTF.

This chain connects TRBV11-2 to TRBJ2-3; 7 bases line up with TRBD1. This CDR3 has 14 amino acids. Germline V CDR1 and CDR2: SGHAT, FQNNGV. With 5 bases clipped from V and 6 bases from J, the junction kept 8 bases outside the gene matches. CDR3 nucleotide sequence: TGTGCCAGCAGCCTACAGGGGCCGGGGGATACGCAGTATTTT. It specifies CASSLQGPGDTQYF.

The CDR3 nucleotides are TGTGCCAGCAGTGAAGTAGGGACAGCGTACTCTGGAAACACCATATATTTT. This gives the protein CASSEVGTAYSGNTIYF. J is TRBJ1-3 and V is TRBV6-1, with 7 bases aligning to TRBD1. V shed 1 base and J 0 bases; nucleotides not matched to a gene: 6. Looked up from germline, CDR1 is MNHNS and CDR2 is SASEGT. The CDR3 has 17 residues.

This clone was seen a handful of times. The CDR3 loop reads CATSDLRRGRGDTGELFF. The CDR3 DNA is TGTGCCACCAGTGATTTAAGGAGGGGGCGCGGGGACACCGGGGAGCTGTTTTTT. The chain links TRBV24-1 to TRBJ2-2, with D possibly matching TRBD1 (7 bases). The CDR3 is made up of 18 amino acids. Germline V gene lookup returns CDR1 KGHDR and CDR2 SFDVKD. V was clipped by 1 base and J by 3 bases, with 17 bases between them.

The rearrangement links TRBV19 to TRBJ2-7, with a possible D match to TRBD1 (6 bases). The CDR3 is 13 amino acids. V dropped 4 bases and J dropped 2 bases, with 9 bases sitting between them. CDR1 is LNHDA, CDR2 SQIVND, per germline (reference sequence). CDR3 sequence reads: CASSRTATYEQYF. DNA of the CDR3: TGTGCCAGTAGTAGGACAGCTACCTACGAGCAGTACTTC.

This chain joins TRBV5-1 and TRBJ2-6, with 9 bases that match TRBD1. Germline CDR1 and CDR2: SGHRS and YFSETQ. The J segment lost 0 bases and the V segment lost 2 bases, leaving 6 bases of the junction unmatched. The CDR3 is 18 residues long. The CDR3 sequence: CASSFRDRVDSGANVLTF. DNA for the CDR3: TGCGCCAGCAGCTTCCGGGACAGGGTCGACTCTGGGGCCAACGTCCTGACTTTC.